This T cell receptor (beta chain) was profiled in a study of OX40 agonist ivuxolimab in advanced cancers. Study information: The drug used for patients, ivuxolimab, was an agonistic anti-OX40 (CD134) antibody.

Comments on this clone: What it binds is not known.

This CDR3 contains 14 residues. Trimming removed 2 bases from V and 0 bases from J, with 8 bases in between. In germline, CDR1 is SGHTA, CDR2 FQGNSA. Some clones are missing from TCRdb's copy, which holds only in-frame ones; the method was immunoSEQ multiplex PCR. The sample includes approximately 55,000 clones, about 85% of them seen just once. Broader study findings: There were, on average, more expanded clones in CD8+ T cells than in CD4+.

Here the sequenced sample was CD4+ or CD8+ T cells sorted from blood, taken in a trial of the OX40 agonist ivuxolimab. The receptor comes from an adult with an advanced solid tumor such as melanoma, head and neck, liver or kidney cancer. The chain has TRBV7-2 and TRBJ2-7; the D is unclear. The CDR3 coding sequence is TGTGCCAGCAGCTTATTTGGGTACTCCTACGAGCAGTACTTC. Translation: CASSLFGYSYEQYF.